This T cell receptor beta chain was recovered during a study of OX40 agonist ivuxolimab in advanced cancers. Study overall: In three patients, partial responses were observed, one with hepatocellular carcinoma and two with cutaneous melanoma. Study observations and caveats: At 0.1 to 3.0 mg/kg, CD4+ and CD8+ blood T cells expanded clonally by week 6. Compared with CD4+, CD8+ T cells on average had more expanded clones. It was also the case that some nonresponders had low normalized T-cell clonal expansion.

V was cut by 0 bases and J by 0 bases, with 13 bases left in between. Looked up from germline, CDR1 is GTSNPN and CDR2 is SVGIG (reference sequence). The CDR3 is made up of 16 amino acids. Concerning this clone: Antigen: not known.

Clones were sequenced by immunoSEQ multiplex PCR, and TCRdb holds only the in-frame ones, with some missing. Of around 39,000 clones in the sample, approximately 90% are singletons; the top ten hold roughly 4%. The sequence came from an adult with an advanced solid tumor such as melanoma, head and neck, liver or kidney cancer. The genes are TRBV30 and TRBJ2-3, with TRBD2 as a possible D gene (5 bases). Sample: CD4+ or CD8+ T cells sorted from blood, taken in a trial of the OX40 agonist ivuxolimab. The CDR3 DNA reads as TGTGCCTGGAGTGTACCCAGAGGGATTAGCACAGATACGCAGTATTTT. Residues: CAWSVPRGISTDTQYF.